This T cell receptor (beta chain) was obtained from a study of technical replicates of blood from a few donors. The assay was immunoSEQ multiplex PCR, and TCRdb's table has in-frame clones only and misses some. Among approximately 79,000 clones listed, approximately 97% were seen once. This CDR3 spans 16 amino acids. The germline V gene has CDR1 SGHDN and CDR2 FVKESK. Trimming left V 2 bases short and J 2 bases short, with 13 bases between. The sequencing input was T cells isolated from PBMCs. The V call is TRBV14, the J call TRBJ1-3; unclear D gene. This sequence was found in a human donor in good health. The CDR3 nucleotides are TGTGCCAGCAGCCAATTCGGAGGAGGTGCTGGAAACACCATATATTTT. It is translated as CASSQFGGGAGNTIYF.